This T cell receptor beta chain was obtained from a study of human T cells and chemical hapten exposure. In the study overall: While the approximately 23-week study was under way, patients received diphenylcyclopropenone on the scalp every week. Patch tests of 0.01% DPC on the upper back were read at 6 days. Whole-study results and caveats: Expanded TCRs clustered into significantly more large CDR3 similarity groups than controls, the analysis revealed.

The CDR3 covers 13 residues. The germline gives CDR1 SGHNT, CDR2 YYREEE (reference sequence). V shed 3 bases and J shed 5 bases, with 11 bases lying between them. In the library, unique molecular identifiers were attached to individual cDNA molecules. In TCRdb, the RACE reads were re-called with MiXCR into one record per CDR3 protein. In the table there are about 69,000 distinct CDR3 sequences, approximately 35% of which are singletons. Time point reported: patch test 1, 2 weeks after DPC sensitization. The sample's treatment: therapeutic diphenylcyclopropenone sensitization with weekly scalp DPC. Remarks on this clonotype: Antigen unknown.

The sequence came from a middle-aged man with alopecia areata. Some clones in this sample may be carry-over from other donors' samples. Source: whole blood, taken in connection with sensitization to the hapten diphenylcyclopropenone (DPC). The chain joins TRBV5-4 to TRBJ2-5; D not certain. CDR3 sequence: CASSYPERETQYF. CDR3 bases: TGTGCCAGCAGCTACCCGGAGCGTGAGACCCAGTACTTC. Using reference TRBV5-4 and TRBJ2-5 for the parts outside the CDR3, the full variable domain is ETGVTQSPTHLIKTRGQQVTLRCSSQSGHNTVSWYQQALGQGPQFIFQYYREEENGRGNFPPRFSGLQFPNYSSELNVNALELDDSALYLCASSYPERETQYFGPGTRLLVL.